This T cell receptor (beta chain) was documented in a study of T cells after yellow fever vaccination. Study-level points and caveats: Relatively few clonotypes were ones that appeared in both CD4 and CD8 compartments. Highly abundant clonotypes carried over from the bulk population could end up in FACS-sorted repertoires as contaminants.

TCRdb used MiXCR to reprocess the 5' RACE reads, holding one entry per CDR3 protein. The table records some 150,000 distinct CDR3 sequences, 5% to 8% of them present only once. This clonotype was seen repeatedly, ten times or more. What it binds is unknown. The trim removed 9 bases at V and 4 bases at J, leaving 5 bases unmatched. Germline CDR1 reads KGHDR; CDR2 reads SFDVKD. The CDR3 contains 12 residues. The material sequenced was CD4+ T cells sorted from PBMCs, taken 10 days after the yellow fever booster vaccination. The source is a man aged 25-45 years who received the YFV17D yellow fever vaccine. The chain is built from TRBV24-1 and TRBJ2-7; TRBD1 agrees at 7 bases. CDR3 coding DNA: TGTGCCACCGGGGACAGCCGATACGAGCAGTACTTC. As protein: CATGDSRYEQYF.